Listed below are T cell receptor beta chains from one sample, sequenced in a study of blood T cell repertoires in COVID-19. Sequenced by immunoSEQ multiplex PCR; TCRdb stores in-frame clones only, minus some. The sample includes about 220,000 clones, 90% of them seen just once. Sequencing was done on a sample of PBMCs or T cells enriched from blood (not recorded which). The source of these receptors is a man aged 25-45 years who had been exposed to COVID-19. Each CDR3 is given with its conserved first and last residue. Fields, in order: D gene, V gene, J gene, clone size, CDR3 protein, CDR3 DNA. A D gene is named only where the DNA matches it firmly. Expanded clones get a size class; other rows say once, few or many, or leave the size out.

.	TRBV20-1	TRBJ1-6	.	CSASPYDSSYNSPLHF	TGCAGTGCTAGTCCTTATGACAGCTCCTATAATTCACCCCTCCACTTT
TRBD1	TRBV7-8	TRBJ1-1	.	CASSGRQGRNTEAFF	TGTGCCAGCAGCGGAAGACAGGGACGGAACACTGAAGCTTTCTTT
.	TRBV3-1/TRBV3-2	TRBJ2-7	.	CASSQVGSGNYEQYF	TGTGCCAGCAGCCAAGTAGGGTCGGGGAACTACGAGCAGTACTTC
.	TRBV4-2	TRBJ2-7	.	CASSQDSGPLGGEQYF	TGTGCCAGCAGCCAAGATAGTGGGCCCCTGGGTGGCGAGCAGTACTTC
.	TRBV7-6	TRBJ2-6	.	CASSLRSFSGANVLTF	TGTGCCAGCAGCTTACGGTCCTTCTCTGGGGCCAACGTCCTGACTTTC
.	TRBV18	TRBJ1-4	.	CASSPIPPGGEKLFF	TGTGCCAGCTCACCGATACCTCCGGGAGGCGAAAAACTGTTTTTT
TRBD2	TRBV5-4	TRBJ2-5	.	CASSRTSGRDQETQYF	TGTGCCAGCAGCCGGACTAGCGGGCGAGATCAAGAGACCCAGTACTTC
TRBD1	TRBV7-3	TRBJ1-1	.	CASSPSPDRAAEAFF	TGTGCCAGCAGCCCGAGTCCTGACAGGGCTGCTGAAGCTTTCTTT
.	TRBV2	TRBJ2-1	.	CASGQEVRERNEQFF	TGTGCCAGCGGGCAGGAGGTTCGAGAAAGGAATGAGCAGTTCTTC
.	TRBV20-1	TRBJ2-1	.	CSASLLAGYEQFF	TGCAGTGCTAGTCTACTAGCAGGCTATGAGCAGTTCTTC
.	TRBV6-2/TRBV6-3	TRBJ2-5	.	CASSYGQQGTQYF	TGTGCCAGCAGTTATGGGCAACAAGGGACCCAGTACTTC
.	TRBV4-1	TRBJ1-1	.	CASSQKVGGTEAFF	TGCGCCAGCAGCCAGAAAGTGGGGGGGACTGAAGCTTTCTTT
TRBD1	TRBV29-1	TRBJ2-5	.	CSARRRGRETQYF	TGCAGCGCTAGACGCAGGGGGCGGGAGACCCAGTACTTC
.	TRBV2	TRBJ2-7	.	CASSGGHGYEQYF	TGTGCCAGCAGTGGGGGACATGGCTACGAGCAGTACTTC
TRBD1	TRBV9	TRBJ2-7	.	CASSPRDRVSYEQYF	TGTGCCAGCAGCCCCCGGGACAGAGTTTCCTACGAGCAGTACTTC
TRBD2	TRBV7-3	TRBJ2-1	once	CASSLPHGIGLAGARSYNEQFF	TGTGCCAGCAGCCTCCCCCATGGGATCGGACTAGCGGGGGCAAGATCCTACAATGAGCAGTTCTTC
.	TRBV2	TRBJ2-3	once	CASSERSGSTDTQYF	TGTGCCAGCAGCGAGAGATCCGGGAGCACAGATACGCAGTATTTT
.	TRBV6-5	TRBJ1-3	.	CASSPRGGTGNTIYF	TGTGCCAGCAGTCCCCGGGGGGGAACTGGAAACACCATATATTTT
.	TRBV19	TRBJ1-1	.	CASSGSGETLLNTEAFF	TGTGCCAGTAGTGGCTCAGGGGAAACTCTTCTTAACACTGAAGCTTTCTTT
TRBD1	TRBV7-9	TRBJ1-1	.	CASTPPWTGETEAFF	TGTGCCAGCACCCCCCCCTGGACAGGGGAAACTGAAGCTTTCTTT
.	TRBV7-9	TRBJ1-5	once	CASSPSRGLLRNQPQHF	TGTGCCAGCAGCCCATCCCGCGGATTACTTCGCAATCAGCCCCAGCATTTT
TRBD2	TRBV6-6	TRBJ2-1	.	CASSWEGFSYNEQFF	TGTGCCAGCAGTTGGGAGGGGTTCTCCTACAATGAGCAGTTCTTC
TRBD2	TRBV29-1	TRBJ2-3	.	CSARERGASDTQYF	TGCAGCGCCCGAGAGCGGGGGGCCTCAGATACGCAGTATTTT
TRBD1	TRBV29-1	TRBJ2-7	.	CSVEGTGGGSYEQYF	TGCAGCGTTGAGGGGACAGGGGGAGGCTCCTACGAGCAGTACTTC
.	TRBV3-1/TRBV3-2	TRBJ2-5	.	CASSPEFSAGIRETQYF	TGTGCCAGCAGCCCAGAATTTTCGGCGGGTATAAGAGAGACCCAGTACTTC
TRBD1	TRBV6-5	TRBJ2-7	.	CASSFGTGGFYF	TGTGCCAGCAGCTTTGGGACAGGGGGCTTTTACTTC
.	TRBV15	TRBJ2-3	.	CATSRDRGSTDTQYF	TGTGCCACCAGCAGAGACAGGGGAAGCACAGATACGCAGTATTTT
TRBD1	TRBV13	TRBJ2-1	.	CASSSDRPGEQFF	TGTGCCAGCAGCTCGGACAGGCCGGGGGAGCAGTTCTTC
.	TRBV7-3	TRBJ2-5	.	CASSLGQPDGTQYF	TGTGCCAGCAGCCTCGGACAGCCGGATGGGACCCAGTACTTC
.	TRBV7-9	TRBJ2-7	.	CASSPGGRRGSYEQYF	TGTGCCAGCAGCCCCGGAGGACGGAGGGGCTCCTACGAGCAGTACTTC
.	TRBV29-1	TRBJ1-6	.	CRVDSTGESPLHF	TGCAGGGTGGATTCGACAGGAGAATCACCCCTCCACTTT
TRBD1	TRBV25-1	TRBJ1-4	once	CASSRARGNEKLFF	TGTGCCAGCAGTCGGGCCAGGGGGAATGAAAAACTGTTTTTT
.	TRBV7-2	TRBJ2-3	.	CASSIRELAPTDTQYF	TGTGCCAGCAGCATAAGGGAACTAGCCCCCACAGATACGCAGTATTTT
TRBD2	TRBV11-2	TRBJ2-1	.	CASSFAGGMNEQFF	TGTGCCAGCAGCTTCGCGGGGGGGATGAATGAGCAGTTCTTC
.	TRBV6-2/TRBV6-3	TRBJ2-7	.	CASSNKPGEQYF	TGTGCCAGCAGTAACAAGCCGGGAGAGCAGTACTTC
TRBD1	TRBV4-3	TRBJ2-7	once	CASSHQTGNYEQYF	TGCGCCAGCAGCCACCAGACAGGGAATTACGAGCAGTACTTC
.	TRBV14	TRBJ2-3	.	CASSQDQGLPQYF	TGTGCCAGCAGCCAAGATCAAGGACTCCCGCAGTATTTT
TRBD1	TRBV7-6	TRBJ2-7	.	CASSLGQGAPLYEQYF	TGTGCCAGCAGCTTAGGGCAGGGGGCCCCCCTTTACGAGCAGTACTTC
TRBD1	TRBV2	TRBJ1-1	.	CASRKDRENEAFF	TGTGCCAGCAGGAAGGACAGGGAGAATGAAGCTTTCTTT
.	TRBV5-4	TRBJ2-7	.	CASSFGTPTYEQYF	TGTGCCAGCAGCTTCGGGACACCAACCTACGAGCAGTACTTC
.	TRBV21-1	TRBJ1-5	.	CASSNLSGETYPNQPQHF	TGTGCCAGCAGCAATCTATCGGGGGAAACATACCCCAATCAGCCCCAGCATTTT
TRBD1	TRBV3-1/TRBV3-2	TRBJ1-3	.	CASSGQGSGNTIYF	TGTGCCAGCAGCGGACAGGGCTCTGGAAACACCATATATTTT
TRBD1	TRBV7-8	TRBJ2-5	.	CASSPGQGPSQETQYF	TGTGCCAGCAGCCCGGGACAGGGACCCTCCCAAGAGACCCAGTACTTC
TRBD1	TRBV6-5	TRBJ1-1	once	CASSGTDTEAFF	TGTGCCAGCAGCGGGACAGACACTGAAGCTTTCTTT